This T cell receptor (beta chain) was sequenced during a study of OX40 agonist ivuxolimab in advanced cancers. TCRdb keeps only in-frame clones here, not all; method: immunoSEQ multiplex PCR. The sample has some 95,000 clones; approximately 85% are singletons. This sample comprised CD4+ or CD8+ T cells sorted from blood, obtained in a trial of the OX40 agonist ivuxolimab. The receptor was isolated from an adult with an advanced solid tumor such as melanoma, head and neck, liver or kidney cancer.

The CDR3 protein is CASSRGGLAKNIQYF. CDR3 bases: TGTGCCAGCAGTAGAGGAGGGCTAGCCAAAAACATTCAGTACTTC. The chain joins TRBV6-1 to TRBJ2-4, with D maybe TRBD2 (6 bases). The CDR3 sequence is 15 residues long. Germline-derived CDR1 and CDR2 are MNHNS and SASEGT. V was shortened by 5 bases and J by 0 bases, with 11 bases between the two germline ends.